The 17 T cell receptor beta chains below come from one sample, sequenced in a study of blood T cells in healthy people across ages. Then a second PCR, running roughly 6 to 12 cycles, was carried out with a sample-barcoded 5' primer and a J-beta primer mix. In TCRdb, the 5' RACE reads were re-called with MiXCR into one record per CDR3 protein. The top ten hold around 10% of the sample, which has 450,000 to 650,000 distinct CDR3 sequences, 24% seen once. These data also formed part of another study, on T cells of mothers and their children.

Sequencing input: blood. The receptor set was obtained from a boy under 18 in good health.

The rearrangement links TRBV7-6 to TRBJ2-5; TRBD1 might be the D (6 bases). The end of the DNA is better explained by TRBJ2-7, so the J call may be wrong. Per germline, CDR1 SGHVS and CDR2 FNYEAQ. The CDR3 spans 13 residues. The chain's CDR3 is CVVGDNLSYEQYF. The CDR3 DNA follows: TGTGTCGTCGGGGACAACCTCTCCTACGAGCAGTACTTC.

This clonotype was found a few times. CDR3 residues: CASSGQGPEPPNEKLFF. The CDR3 bases are TGCGCCAGCAGCGGACAGGGACCCGAACCCCCTAATGAAAAACTGTTTTTT. This sequence joins TRBV4-1 and TRBJ1-4, with 8 bases that match TRBD1. The V segment lost 5 bases and the J segment 3 bases; nucleotides outside the gene matches: 11. Germline CDR1 MGHRA, CDR2 YSYEKL. The CDR3 loop spans 17 amino acids.

This clonotype has only a few counts. The chain employs TRBV5-1 and TRBJ2-7; tentatively, D is TRBD1 (6 bases). V gave up 4 bases and J gave up 3 bases, with 14 bases separating them. CDR1 SGHRS and CDR2 YFSETQ come from the germline V gene. The CDR3 is 14 amino acids. In nucleotides, the CDR3 is TGCGCCAGCAGCACCCGGACAGATTACTACGAGCAGTACTTC. It codes for CASSTRTDYYEQYF.

This chain uses TRBV6-1 with TRBJ1-1; TRBD1 agrees at 7 bases. CDR1 is MNHNS, CDR2 SASEGT, per germline. Trimming at V came to 7 bases and at J to 1 base, leaving 9 bases not matched to a gene. This CDR3 is built from 15 residues. The CDR3 DNA reads TGTGCCAGCACTCCCACAGGGGCGAGGAACACTGAAGCTTTCTTT. This codes for CASTPTGARNTEAFF.

The sample holds a few counts of this clonotype. The chain recombines TRBV7-2 with TRBJ2-3; D gene uncertain. Trimming stripped 5 bases from V and 2 bases from J, with 17 bases between. This CDR3 is 16 amino acids long. CDR1 is SGHTA, CDR2 FQGNSA, per germline. The CDR3 coding sequence is TGTGCCAGCAGCCTATTCGGTCGGCGGCACACAGATACGCAGTATTTT. This gives the protein CASSLFGRRHTDTQYF.

V is TRBV12-3 or TRBV12-4 and J is TRBJ2-2; D is perhaps TRBD1 (6 bases). V was trimmed by 6 bases and J by 4 bases, leaving 15 bases between them. The CDR3 runs 15 residues. CDR3 bases: TGTGCCAGCAGACTTACAGGGTCGGGCACCGGGGAGCTGTTTTTT. It translates to CASRLTGSGTGELFF.

This clonotype has more than one count but fewer than ten. V is TRBV20-1 and J is TRBJ1-2; perhaps TRBD1 as D (6 bases). The CDR3 has 11 residues. V was shortened by 5 bases and J by 6 bases, with 10 bases between the two germline ends. CDR1 and CDR2 from the germline V gene are DFQATT and SNEGSKA (reference sequence). This chain's CDR3 is CSAPTGNGYTF. In nucleotides, the CDR3 is TGCAGTGCTCCCACAGGGAATGGCTACACCTTC.

The V call is TRBV27, the J call TRBJ2-7, with D unresolved. The CDR3 covers 16 residues. The germline V gene encodes CDR1 MNHEY and CDR2 SMNVEV (reference sequence). Trimming cost V 6 bases and J 2 bases, with 20 bases left between them. As DNA, the CDR3 is TGTGCCAGCAGGATAACAACAAGGCCACTCGCCTACGAGCAGTACTTC. This gives the protein CASRITTRPLAYEQYF.

This clonotype occurred a few times. This chain uses TRBV18 with TRBJ1-4; D not resolved. The CDR3 has 14 residues. The germline V gene has CDR1 KGHSH and CDR2 LQKENI. Deletions cut 5 bases from V and 8 bases from J, with 15 bases between. The CDR3 DNA sequence: TGTGCCAGCTCAGCCGGGCCAGCAGCGGAAAAACTGTTTTTT. It is translated as CASSAGPAAEKLFF.

V usage is TRBV5-4 and J usage is TRBJ2-2, with 13 nucleotides matching TRBD2. Germline V gives CDR1 SGHNT, CDR2 YYREEE (reference sequence). V shed 0 bases and J 7 bases; nucleotides not matched to a gene: 3. The length of the CDR3 is 16 residues. The CDR3 sequence is CASSLGLAGGNGELFF. Here the CDR3 DNA reads TGTGCCAGCAGCTTGGGACTAGCGGGAGGTAACGGGGAGCTGTTTTTT.

The table lists this clonotype with a few counts. CDR3 residues: CASMETSGTYNEQFF. DNA of the CDR3: TGTGCCAGCATGGAGACTAGCGGGACGTACAATGAGCAGTTCTTC. The V and J genes are TRBV28 and TRBJ2-1, with 11 bases matching TRBD2. The CDR3 runs 15 residues. The junction had 6 bases not matched to a gene; V was cut back by 7 bases and J by 4 bases. Looked up from germline, CDR1 is MDHEN and CDR2 is SYDVKM.

The sample holds a few counts of this clonotype. The chain uses TRBV7-9 and TRBJ2-7; D not certain. V lost 3 bases and J lost 4, with 7 bases in between. Germline V lookup: CDR1 SEHNR, CDR2 FQNEAQ (reference sequence). CDR3 size: 12 residues. The CDR3 coding sequence is TGTGCCAGCAGCTTTTCAGTTTACGAGCAGTACTTC. It encodes CASSFSVYEQYF. Filled out from reference TRBV7-9 and TRBJ2-7, the complete variable domain reads DTGVSQNPRHKITKRGQNVTFRCDPISEHNRLYWYRQTLGQGPEFLTYFQNEAQLEKSRLLSDRFSAERPKGSFSTLEIQRTEQGDSAMYLCASSFSVYEQYFGPGTRLTVT.

There are a few counts of this clonotype. The chain joins TRBV2 to TRBJ2-5; 9 positions match TRBD2. V trimming: 3 bases; J trimming: 3 bases; junction bases outside the gene matches: 11. The CDR3 has 17 residues. Germline V gene sequence: CDR1 SNHLY, CDR2 FYNNEI. CDR3 amino acids: CASSDGRRGGVEETQYF. CDR3 DNA sequence: TGTGCCAGCAGTGACGGTCGGCGGGGGGGCGTTGAAGAGACCCAGTACTTC.

This rearrangement joins TRBV28 to TRBJ2-2; D unclear. Trimming took 2 bases from V and 5 from J, leaving 15 bases between them. In germline, CDR1 is MDHEN, CDR2 SYDVKM. There are 16 residues in the CDR3. The CDR3, as DNA: TGTGCCAGCAGTTTACGTGTGGGTACGGTAACCGGGGAGCTGTTTTTT. It codes for CASSLRVGTVTGELFF.

This clonotype has a handful of counts. The chain links TRBV7-9 to TRBJ2-5; D is undetermined. Trimming pared 3 bases from V and 4 bases from J, leaving 15 bases between. The CDR3 spans 15 residues. Germline V CDR1 and CDR2: SEHNR, FQNEAQ (reference sequence). CDR3 amino acids: CASSFKGGPSETQYF. In DNA form, the CDR3 reads TGTGCCAGCAGCTTCAAAGGTGGACCGTCAGAGACCCAGTACTTC. The variable domain in full, completed from reference TRBV7-9 and TRBJ2-5, reads DTGVSQNPRHKITKRGQNVTFRCDPISEHNRLYWYRQTLGQGPEFLTYFQNEAQLEKSRLLSDRFSAERPKGSFSTLEIQRTEQGDSAMYLCASSFKGGPSETQYFGPGTRLLVL.

The chain recombines TRBV4-3 with TRBJ2-1; 9 positions agree with TRBD2. V trimming: 0 bases; J trimming: 3 bases; junction bases outside the gene matches: 9. CDR1 and CDR2 from the germline V gene are LGHNA and YSLEER. CDR3 length equals 18 residues. CDR3 bases: TGCGCCAGCAGCCAAGAGGTATTCGGACTAGCGAGCTACAATGAGCAGTTCTTC. This encodes CASSQEVFGLASYNEQFF.

The sample holds many counts of this clonotype. The V call is TRBV20-1, the J call TRBJ2-5, with D tentatively TRBD2 (5 bases). The CDR3 length is 13 residues. Trimming removed 3 bases from V and 6 bases from J, with 14 bases in between. The germline V gene encodes CDR1 DFQATT and CDR2 SNEGSKA (reference sequence). This CDR3 is CSASRGAPQTQYF. CDR3 nucleotide sequence: TGCAGTGCTAGCCGGGGAGCCCCACAGACCCAGTACTTC.